This TCR beta chain came from a study of chemoradiotherapy in HPV16-positive cancers. Study background: Functional T-cell assays on a couple of HPV16-positive patients' cells defined candidate HPV-specific clones and common TCR motifs. Study results and caveats: Candidate HPV-specific clones and E7-related TCR motifs grew in tumor during treatment.

Germline CDR1 and CDR2: LGHNA and YSLEER. V lost 5 bases to trimming and J lost 4 bases, with 17 bases between them. This CDR3 has 15 residues. Notes on this clone: Its antigen is undetermined.

Assay used: immunoSEQ multiplex PCR; TCRdb lists only in-frame clones, some missing. Altogether around 6,200 clones are present, roughly 80% being singletons, with the ten largest covering roughly 8%. The sample consisted of tumor tissue, taken from a patient who underwent chemoradiotherapy. The sequence derives from a human donor with HPV-associated anogenital cancer. The chain is built from TRBV4-3 and TRBJ1-1, with D perhaps TRBD1 (6 bases). For the CDR3, the DNA is TGCGCCAGCAGCAGGGGGGCGGATATGGGCACTGAAGCTTTCTTT. Protein sequence: CASSRGADMGTEAFF.